This T cell receptor (beta chain) originates from a study of OX40 agonist ivuxolimab in advanced cancers. Study in general: Age averaged about 60 years (range about 20 to 80), and just over 80% were male. One patient with hepatocellular carcinoma and two with cutaneous melanoma, three in all, had partial responses.

V lost 4 bases, J lost 1 base, and 10 bases lay in between. The germline V gene encodes CDR1 MDHEN and CDR2 SYDVKM. The CDR3 consists of 14 residues. The method was immunoSEQ multiplex PCR; TCRdb's version includes in-frame clones alone and lacks a portion of them. The top ten hold roughly an eighth of the sample, which has tens of thousands of clones, roughly 91% seen once. A note on this clone: Its antigen is unknown.

Whole-study results and caveats: Antigen specificity remained undetermined for the expanded peripheral T cells. At 0.1 to 3.0 mg/kg and by week 6, CD4+ and CD8+ T cells in the blood had expanded clonally.

The source is an adult with an advanced solid tumor such as melanoma, head and neck, liver or kidney cancer. The J gene is TRBJ1-1, the V gene TRBV28, with D uncertain. The starting material was CD4+ or CD8+ T cells sorted from blood, obtained in a trial of the OX40 agonist ivuxolimab. The CDR3 is CASSYTVRNTEAFF. The CDR3 DNA is TGTGCCAGCAGTTATACGGTAAGGAACACTGAAGCTTTCTTT.